A single sample gave rise to the 10 T cell receptor beta chains below, sequenced in a study of T-cell reconstitution after alpha-beta-depleted transplantation in children. A TCRbeta library incorporating unique molecular identifiers was prepared. From the PCR reads, TCRdb called clonotypes with MiXCR, one entry per CDR3 protein. The sample yields 450,000 to 600,000 distinct CDR3 sequences, roughly a tenth seen once. The starting material was PBMCs, obtained before TCRalphabeta/CD19-depleted stem cell transplant. The receptors originated from a child aged 2-15 years with inherited bone marrow failure, due to receive a stem cell transplant.

The sample holds many counts of this clonotype. The J gene is TRBJ1-1, the V gene TRBV24-1; 9 nucleotides agree with TRBD1. CDR1 and CDR2 (germline): KGHDR, SFDVKD. V was clipped by 9 bases and J by 4 bases; unmatched bases: 14. The CDR3 covers 16 residues. The DNA of the CDR3 is TGTGCCACCGCTAGGACAGGGGAGGTGTCGGGCACTGAAGCTTTCTTT. Protein product: CATARTGEVSGTEAFF.

This clonotype showed up just a few times. The rearrangement links TRBV29-1 to TRBJ1-5; D call uncertain. V was clipped by 4 bases and J by 3 bases, with 10 bases between them. This CDR3 spans 13 amino acids. Germline V gives CDR1 SQVTM, CDR2 ANQGSEA. The CDR3 DNA reads as TGCAGCGTTGGGAAAGGAATCAATCAGCCCCAGCATTTT. This encodes CSVGKGINQPQHF.

This clonotype showed up many times. The CDR3 nucleotides read TGCAGCGTTGAGGGGCTAGCGGGAGCCTGGGGCTACGAGCAGTACTTC. It specifies CSVEGLAGAWGYEQYF. This chain connects TRBV29-1 to TRBJ2-7; TRBD2 aligns across 10 bases. The CDR3 consists of 16 residues. Germline values: CDR1 SQVTM, CDR2 ANQGSEA. V gave up 3 bases and J gave up 3 bases; unmatched junction bases: 11.

This clonotype has a count of ten or more. The V call is TRBV7-9, the J call TRBJ2-7; perhaps TRBD2 as D (5 bases). Germline assignment: CDR1 SEHNR and CDR2 FQNEAQ (reference sequence). CDR3 length equals 15 residues. The germline V and J ends were trimmed by 1 base and 6 bases, with 16 bases remaining between them. CDR3 nucleotides: TGTGCCAGCAGCTTAGATTTTGGACTGACCGGCGAGCAGTACTTC. Translating it yields CASSLDFGLTGEQYF.

This clonotype came up many times. V is TRBV9 and J is TRBJ2-1, with D possibly TRBD2 on 5 matching bases. Germline CDR1 is SGDLS and CDR2 is YYNGEE. CDR3 length: 14 amino acids. Trimming cost V 6 bases and J 6 bases, with 16 bases left between them. The CDR3 DNA is TGTGCCAGCACTCCTAGGGCTAGCCCCAATGAGCAGTTCTTC. It is translated as CASTPRASPNEQFF.

J is TRBJ2-7 and V is TRBV3-1, with TRBD2 identical over 9 bases. The germline CDR1 and CDR2 sequences are LGHDT and YNNKEL (reference sequence). The junction had 10 bases not matched to a gene; V was cut back by 4 bases and J by 9 bases. The CDR3 sequence is 14 residues long. CDR3 amino acids: CASSLSGSADVQYF. The DNA of the CDR3 is TGTGCCAGCAGCCTTAGCGGGAGCGCGGACGTGCAGTACTTC.

This clonotype was seen repeatedly, ten times or more. This chain joins TRBV7-8 and TRBJ2-7; tentatively, D is TRBD1 (6 bases). V was trimmed by 1 base and J by 5 bases, leaving 18 bases between them. Germline-derived CDR1 and CDR2 are SGHVS and FQNEAQ. The CDR3 is made up of 16 amino acids. CDR3 residues: CASSLGDRWETNEQYF. CDR3 nucleotide sequence: TGTGCCAGCAGCTTAGGAGACAGGTGGGAAACAAACGAGCAGTACTTC.

This clonotype was recorded many times. J is TRBJ2-5 and V is TRBV29-1; no definite D call. The length of the CDR3 is 12 residues. The V gene's germline CDR1 is SQVTM and CDR2 ANQGSEA. Trimming removed 7 bases at V and 2 bases at J, with 11 bases between. The CDR3 is CSANRAQETQYF. For the CDR3, the DNA is TGCAGCGCCAACCGGGCTCAAGAGACCCAGTACTTC.

This chain uses TRBV19 with TRBJ1-5, with TRBD1 matching over 8 bases. Germline-derived CDR1 and CDR2 are LNHDA and SQIVND (reference sequence). V lost 4 bases to trimming and J lost 0 bases; unmatched junction nucleotides: 2. The CDR3 length is 15 residues. CDR3 DNA: TGTGCCAGTAGTACTGGACAGGGTAGCAATCAGCCCCAGCATTTT. It is translated as CASSTGQGSNQPQHF.

This clonotype was seen repeatedly, ten times or more. The gene calls are TRBV12-3 or TRBV12-4 and TRBJ2-1, with 13 nucleotides matching TRBD2. With V trimmed by 6 bases and J by 6 bases, 2 bases remained unmatched. There are 14 residues in the CDR3. The CDR3 protein is CASRLAGGVNEQFF. CDR3 nucleotide sequence: TGTGCCAGCAGACTAGCGGGAGGGGTCAATGAGCAGTTCTTC.